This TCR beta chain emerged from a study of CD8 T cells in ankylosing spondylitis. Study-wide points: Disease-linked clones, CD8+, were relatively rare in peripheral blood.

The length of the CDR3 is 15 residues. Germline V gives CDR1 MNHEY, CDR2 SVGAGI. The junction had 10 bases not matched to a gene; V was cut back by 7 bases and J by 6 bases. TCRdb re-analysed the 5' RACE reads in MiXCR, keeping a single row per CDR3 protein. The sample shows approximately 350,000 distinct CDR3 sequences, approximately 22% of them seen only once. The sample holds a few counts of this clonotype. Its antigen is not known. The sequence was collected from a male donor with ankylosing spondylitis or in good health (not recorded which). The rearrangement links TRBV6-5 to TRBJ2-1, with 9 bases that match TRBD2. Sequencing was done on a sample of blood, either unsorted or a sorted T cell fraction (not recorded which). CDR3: CASIISGGSINEQFF. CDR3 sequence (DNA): TGTGCCAGCATTATTAGCGGGGGAAGTATCAATGAGCAGTTCTTC.